These 18 T cell receptor beta chains were all obtained from the same sample, sequenced in a study of blood T cells in healthy people across ages. It was with a sample-barcoded 5' primer and a J-beta primer mix that a second PCR of about 6 to 11 cycles was run. TCRdb called the 5' RACE reads again in MiXCR, with one record for every CDR3 protein. The table has 800,000 to 1,000,000 distinct CDR3 sequences, around 48% seen once; the top ten hold 13%. The sample taken for sequencing was blood. These receptors were taken from a man aged 25-45 years in good health.

This chain joins TRBV12-3 or TRBV12-4 and TRBJ2-1, with 7 bases that match TRBD2. The V gene end was trimmed by 0 bases and the J gene end by 0 bases; junction bases not matched to a gene: 8. This CDR3 spans 18 amino acids. The CDR3 region is CASSLASGTVSSYNEQFF. CDR3 sequence (DNA): TGTGCCAGCAGTTTAGCAAGCGGGACGGTGAGCTCCTACAATGAGCAGTTCTTC.

This chain uses TRBV28 with TRBJ2-7; D might be TRBD1 (5 bases). The CDR3 extends over 16 amino acids. The germline V gene encodes CDR1 MDHEN and CDR2 SYDVKM. The ends were cut back, 7 bases at V and 2 bases at J, with 21 bases in the middle. CDR3 amino acids: CASKIIDDSKTYEQYF. Written as DNA, the CDR3 is TGTGCCAGCAAAATAATTGATGACAGTAAGACCTACGAGCAGTACTTC.

Only one count was recorded for this clonotype. CDR3 sequence reads: CASSSPGQAEEKLFF. The CDR3 nucleotides read TGTGCCAGCAGTTCCCCGGGACAGGCGGAGGAAAAACTGTTTTTT. The chain links TRBV27 to TRBJ1-4; 8 bases align to TRBD1. CDR1 MNHEY and CDR2 SMNVEV come from the germline V gene (reference sequence). The CDR3 sequence is 15 residues long. J gave up 8 bases and V 4 bases, and 9 bases lay outside the gene matches.

A few counts support this clonotype. The V and J genes are TRBV4-3 and TRBJ1-5; D gene unclear. The CDR3 is 15 amino acids. The ends were cut back, 0 bases at V and 3 bases at J, with 9 bases in the middle. Per the germline V gene, CDR1 is LGHNA and CDR2 is YSLEER. The DNA for the CDR3 is TGCGCCAGCAGCCAAGATTATTCTGACAATCAGCCCCAGCATTTT. Translating gives CASSQDYSDNQPQHF.

V and J are TRBV5-1 and TRBJ2-1; 12 bases are a match to TRBD2. With V trimmed by 5 bases and J by 5 bases, 14 bases remained unmatched. The CDR3 length is 18 residues. CDR1 and CDR2 from the germline V gene are SGHRS and YFSETQ. The CDR3 reads CASSQLTQTSGSNNEQFF. The CDR3 DNA is TGCGCCAGCAGTCAATTGACCCAGACTAGCGGGAGTAACAATGAGCAGTTCTTC.

This clonotype was detected only a few times. The chain links TRBV25-1 to TRBJ2-3; D ambiguous. V was clipped by 1 base and J by 8 bases, with 7 bases between them. The CDR3 is 12 amino acids. CDR1 is MGHDK, CDR2 SYGVNS, per germline. The CDR3 spells CASSESPITQYF. The CDR3, as DNA: TGTGCCAGCAGTGAATCCCCGATTACGCAGTATTTT.

The chain has TRBV7-3 and TRBJ1-1; the D is unclear. This CDR3 is built from 12 residues. V gave up 1 base and J gave up 8 bases, with 8 bases separating them. In germline, CDR1 is SGHTA, CDR2 FQGTGA. CDR3 in amino acids: CASSLKAGEAFF. CDR3 bases: TGTGCCAGCAGCTTAAAAGCCGGGGAAGCTTTCTTT.

This clonotype was observed a few times. The chain carries TRBV10-3 and TRBJ2-7; D is uncertain. The germline V and J ends were trimmed by 2 bases and 0 bases, with 11 bases remaining between them. This CDR3 has 15 residues. CDR1 and CDR2 (germline): ENHRY, SYGVKD. CDR3 sequence reads: CAISEPAGSSYEQYF. CDR3 DNA: TGTGCCATCAGTGAGCCCGCTGGCAGCTCCTACGAGCAGTACTTC.

This clonotype showed up just a few times. The rearrangement joins TRBV28 to TRBJ2-6; 7 nucleotides align to TRBD1. The CDR3 totals 16 residues. V lost 2 bases to trimming and J lost 0 bases; unmatched junction nucleotides: 1. CDR1 and CDR2 from the germline V gene are MDHEN and SYDVKM. CDR3 nucleotide sequence: TGTGCCAGCAGTTTAGACAGGGTCTCTGGGGCCAACGTCCTGACTTTC. Protein: CASSLDRVSGANVLTF.

The chain couples TRBV20-1 to TRBJ2-1; TRBD2 aligns across 8 bases. V shed 0 bases, J shed 2 bases, and the junction held 0 bases outside the gene matches. Germline CDR1 DFQATT, CDR2 SNEGSKA (reference sequence). This CDR3 region has 14 residues. The CDR3 sequence: CSARDSGTYNEQFF. The CDR3, as DNA: TGCAGTGCTAGAGATAGCGGGACCTACAATGAGCAGTTCTTC.

This clonotype was recorded only once. The chain carries TRBV3-1 and TRBJ2-1; 7 bases line up with TRBD2. Germline-derived CDR1 and CDR2 are LGHDT and YNNKEL (reference sequence). The CDR3 spans 13 residues. J gave up 10 bases and V 6 bases, and 9 bases lay outside the gene matches. The CDR3, as DNA: TGTGCCAGCAGAACCACTAGCGTTGGCGAGCAGTTCTTC. Protein product: CASRTTSVGEQFF.

The rearrangement uses TRBV29-1 and TRBJ2-6; D remains ambiguous. V lost 7 bases and J 2 bases, leaving 9 bases between the germline ends. The CDR3 is 13 residues long. CDR1 SQVTM and CDR2 ANQGSEA come from the germline V gene. This CDR3 reads CSGQAPGANVLTF. CDR3 nucleotides: TGCAGCGGGCAGGCCCCTGGGGCCAACGTCCTGACTTTC.

This clonotype was detected once. This chain joins TRBV20-1 and TRBJ2-7, with D perhaps TRBD1 or TRBD2 (5 bases each). The CDR3 runs to 15 residues. Germline lookup yields CDR1 DFQATT and CDR2 SNEGSKA (reference sequence). The V end was cut by 0 bases, the J end by 2 bases, with 14 bases between. The CDR3 protein is CSARDNQGRPYEQYF. In DNA, the CDR3 is TGCAGTGCTAGAGATAATCAGGGACGCCCCTACGAGCAGTACTTC.

The genes are TRBV4-3 and TRBJ2-3; D remains unclear. Looked up from germline, CDR1 is LGHNA and CDR2 is YSLEER. The CDR3 has 14 residues. Trimming removed 1 base from V and 2 bases from J, with 7 bases in between. CDR3 region: CASSQGRFTDTQYF. The CDR3 DNA reads TGCGCCAGCAGCCAAGGACGGTTCACAGATACGCAGTATTTT.

CDR3 protein: CASSQVEGSGANVLTF. The CDR3, as DNA: TGTGCCAGCAGCCAAGTGGAGGGCTCTGGGGCCAACGTCCTGACTTTC. V is TRBV4-2 and J is TRBJ2-6, with D possibly being TRBD2 (6 bases). The length of the CDR3 is 16 residues. Trimming cost V 1 base and J 0 bases, with 7 bases left between them. Germline V CDR1 and CDR2: LGHNA, YNFKEQ.

The chain uses TRBV4-1 and TRBJ1-1, with 7 bases lining up with TRBD1. The CDR3 runs to 17 residues. V dropped 0 bases and J dropped 4; count of bases not matched to a gene: 11. Germline V lookup: CDR1 MGHRA, CDR2 YSYEKL. The CDR3 sequence is CASSQDPRDSSRTEAFF. As DNA, the CDR3 is TGCGCCAGCAGCCAAGACCCTCGGGACAGTTCGCGCACTGAAGCTTTCTTT.

In regard to this clonotype: The junction shows a germline mismatch at one end, possibly a read error. The chain combines TRBV5-6 with TRBJ2-5, with unresolved D. The CDR3 is made up of 11 amino acids. Germline loops: CDR1 SGHDT, CDR2 YYEEEE. CDR3 region: CAISSQETQYF. CDR3 coding DNA: TGTGCCATCAGCTCCCAAGAGACCCAGTACTTC.

J is TRBJ2-7 and V is TRBV12-3 or TRBV12-4; no definite D call. Trimming left V 5 bases short and J 6 bases short, with 11 bases between. The CDR3 extends over 12 amino acids. CDR3 DNA: TGTGCCAGCAGTACCGAACTCTCCGAGCAGTACTTC. Translating gives CASSTELSEQYF.